This T cell receptor (beta chain) originates from a study of cytomegalovirus exposure and HLA in healthy donors (TCRdb year 2017). For the wider study: According to an earlier analysis of 550 to 700 of the donors, about 179 million T cells yielded some 110 million unique TCR beta sequences and 276 Gb of sequence data. About 330 gigabases of sequencing data and tens of millions of unique TCR sequences made up an early release that covered under 750 HLA-typed donors. Among the approximately 430 genotyped donors, approximately 77% belonged to the genetic ancestry cluster associated with self-reported Caucasian donors. The aim of the study was to test whether cataloging public T cell receptors could identify signatures of past pathogen exposure. Using immunosequencing, the study profiled T cell repertoires from fewer than 850 subjects and related those repertoires to cytomegalovirus serostatus. Besides the first cohort of roughly 640 subjects, a separate validation cohort made up of roughly 120 different subjects was used. To predict cytomegalovirus infection status, the study combined high-throughput TCR immunosequencing, statistical association of individual TCRs with disease status, and machine learning. To study patterns of TCR occurrence, a later analysis re-analyzed previously published TCR beta repertoires from around 670 donors and added high-resolution HLA genotyping. In the later analysis, no new phenotypic data were used to find candidate immune exposures; instead, reliance was placed on TCR beta sequences and their occurrence across donors. In an earlier analysis of roughly 580 of the donors, high-throughput TCR beta sequencing was used to judge whether each TCR beta V gene segment behaved as functional or pseudogenic. Donor age, sex, ethnicity and CMV serostatus were compiled together with the repertoire data. A later genetic analysis took genome-wide SNP genotypes for 398 of the 666 donors and used that subset as a discovery cohort. All discovery cohort repertoires had been generated using a single sequencing platform. HLA typing included class I and class II loci at four-digit resolution. Typing coverage differed by locus: A, B, C, DRB1 and DQB1 were typed in roughly 629-630 donors, DQA1 in 522, DPA1 in around 580, and DPB1 in 472. Roughly five DR-DQ haplotypes were treated as single units for association and clustering because of strong linkage in the cohort. On average, roughly 200,000 unique TCR beta nucleotide sequences were sequenced per donor among 398 genotyped donors of the cohort, with about 17% of those sequences being non-productive. What the work shows at the level of the full study, not this receptor alone: Sequencing depth was assumed to be roughly uniform across donors in the presence/absence analyses, though that assumption may not hold. A later genetic analysis reported fewer N-insertions in productive TCRs among donors in an Asian-associated ancestry cluster than the approximately 670-donor mean. Most CMV-associated TCR beta chains appeared to be HLA-restricted in a later analysis, and the HLA associations seemed to be driven largely by CMV exposure. The authors suggested that the approach could potentially be extended to other disease states and immunological phenotypes. The classifier was reported to diagnose cytomegalovirus status with high specificity and sensitivity in both the original cohort and the validation cohort. A total of 150 to 200 TCR beta chains were listed by the study as associated with cytomegalovirus. A group of highly shared sequence variants was considered likely to be a technical artifact of the sequencing pipeline. While some public TCRs were present in many individuals, most TCR sequences turned up only very rarely across donors. When HLA alleles, especially DR and DQ, strongly co-occurred, attributing TCR associations to individual alleles was difficult. An association between a missense DCLRE1C variant and V-gene and J-gene trimming of TCR beta chains was found in a later genetic analysis and replicated in an independent cohort. Immune exposure information for the cohort was limited to CMV serostatus. A later analysis reported that several top co-occurrence clusters appeared linked to parvovirus B19, influenza, CMV and Epstein-Barr virus. In this cohort, only TCR beta chains were sequenced, and detectable features were limited by the absence of alpha or paired-chain data. Correlated functional status among segregating V segments might be attributable to linkage disequilibrium, but an unknown experimental factor could not be ruled out. At a false discovery rate of 0.05, a later analysis linked about 17,000 TCR beta sequences to specific HLA alleles. Because some donors lacked HLA typing at each locus, the association tests relied only on the typed subset. The earlier analysis of 587 of the donors excluded roughly 16 rarely observed V segments, including chromosome 9 orphons, because counts were too low. A further reported finding was that TCR beta sequences accurately predicted the HLA-A and HLA-B alleles for most subjects in the first cohort. A later analysis found that TCR association rates varied across HLA loci, with DRB1 alleles showing the most associated TCRs and HLA-C alleles the fewest. Some IMGT-functional V segments, including TRBV6-2 and TRBV6-3, could not be distinguished by the 87-base-pair reads and were therefore excluded. Compared with equally common non-associated chains, HLA-associated TCR beta chains in a later analysis were more clonally expanded and had lower generation probabilities. Three of the identified cytomegalovirus-associated TCR beta chains were confirmed in vitro to be specific for cytomegalovirus antigens. In an earlier analysis of around 600 of the donors, most TCR beta V segments were observed in productive rearrangements about 87% or about 30% of the time, broadly matching IMGT annotations.

This clone was seen a handful of times. This receptor's antigen is unknown. One base away there is no much larger clone; base qualities are not given. The cohort consisted of some 730 healthy bone marrow donors. All cohort members were sampled while nominally healthy, although unrecorded immune exposures were likely present. The donor tested CMV seropositive, placing the donor among the 289 seropositive members of the cohort. Every donor gave a peripheral blood sample, and the peripheral blood mononuclear cells from that sample were used for TCR beta sequencing. Genomic DNA was extracted from the blood cell samples with the Qiagen DNeasy Blood Extraction Kit. The CDR3 numbers 15 residues from cysteine through phenylalanine. Only the CDR3 part of the read is kept: 45 bases, read in frame from the first base. The germline V gene sets CDR1 to SGHRS and CDR2 to YFSETQ. Unmatched junction bases come to 6, with V trimmed by 2 bases and J by 4 bases.

Libraries were made using the immunoSEQ multiplex PCR assay. A mixture of 60 forward primers for TCR Vbeta segments and 13 reverse primers for TCR Jbeta segments was used in the multiplex PCR. A multiplex PCR assay on genomic DNA amplified the CDR3 region of rearranged TCR beta genes. The amplified TCR beta libraries were sequenced on the Illumina HiSeq System as 87-base-pair reads. The study's own analysis went as follows. In a later analysis, tens of millions of unique TCR beta chains were counted across the 650 to 700 repertoires, and approximately 11 million of these chains were shared by at least two donors. A nearest-neighbor algorithm error-corrected the raw reads and collapsed the reads into unique sequences, merging closely related sequences to remove PCR and sequencing errors. To assign V, D and J gene segments, CDR3 sequences were aligned to IMGT reference sequences. For a sequence to be retained, a match of at least six nucleotides was required to both a V gene segment and a J gene segment. Rearrangements were called productive when the CDR3 lacked stop codons and stayed in frame with V and J; all others were non-productive. Following IMGT convention, CDR3 was defined as the stretch from the second conserved V-encoded cysteine to the conserved J-encoded phenylalanine. The earlier analysis of approximately 500 of the donors excluded sequences that lacked an unambiguous match to a single V gene segment. An earlier analysis of several hundred of the donors called V segments functional above 56.7% productive rearrangements and segregating when the between-donor standard deviation exceeded 5%. To diagnose cytomegalovirus status from the catalog of TCR beta chain sequences, a statistical classification framework was built. In a later analysis, TCR nucleotide sequences were compared against IMGT/GENE-DB human TR gene sequences so that V and J genes could be assigned. A later analysis assigned CDR3 sequences and most-parsimonious VDJ recombination scenarios with the TCRdist pipeline. A later analysis defined each TCR beta chain by its CDR3 amino acid sequence plus V-gene family, and excluded reads lacking a unique V-gene family. In a later analysis, approximately 590 highly shared, low-generation-probability nucleotide sequences were removed to address suspected cross-contamination and a sequencing artifact. In a later analysis, a clonal expansion index was calculated for each public chain from normalized within-repertoire ranks of inferred template counts. In a later analysis, generation probabilities were computed with a VDJ recombination model fitted to out-of-frame rearrangements, and the resulting probabilities were checked against IGoR. Hypergeometric tests were used in a later analysis to score TCR-TCR, TCR-HLA and TCR-CMV co-occurrence, with a repertoire-size bias correction applied to the TCR pairs. A later analysis estimated false discovery rates by permuting HLA or CMV assignments 20 times. In a later analysis, co-occurring TCRs were grouped using DBSCAN, and TCRdist sequence similarity was added for clustering within HLA-allele-positive subsets. Co-occurrence clustering excluded repertoires with fewer than 30,000 or more than 120,000 public chains, plus five with anomalous nucleotide sharing. The table was pulled from immuneACCESS by TCRdb, which kept in-frame rearrangements only. Such tables lose some clones; where checked, under half of the loss comes from unresolved V genes, and the rest has no known cause. The V and J calls and clone size are taken from that table; D and trimming were inferred from the DNA. The sample table shows 150,000 to 200,000 clones, and about 81% are seen once. Of the sample, 2.5% to 3% falls within the top ten clones.

Recombination joined TRBV5-1 with TRBJ2-3; TRBD2 aligns with 8 central bases. The sequence was obtained from a woman between 45 and 65 years old in good health and CMV-seropositive. Sample: PBMCs. CDR3 region: CASSLLAVGSDTQYF. The DNA sequence is as follows: TGCGCCAGCAGCTTACTAGCGGTGGGGTCAGATACGCAGTATTTT.